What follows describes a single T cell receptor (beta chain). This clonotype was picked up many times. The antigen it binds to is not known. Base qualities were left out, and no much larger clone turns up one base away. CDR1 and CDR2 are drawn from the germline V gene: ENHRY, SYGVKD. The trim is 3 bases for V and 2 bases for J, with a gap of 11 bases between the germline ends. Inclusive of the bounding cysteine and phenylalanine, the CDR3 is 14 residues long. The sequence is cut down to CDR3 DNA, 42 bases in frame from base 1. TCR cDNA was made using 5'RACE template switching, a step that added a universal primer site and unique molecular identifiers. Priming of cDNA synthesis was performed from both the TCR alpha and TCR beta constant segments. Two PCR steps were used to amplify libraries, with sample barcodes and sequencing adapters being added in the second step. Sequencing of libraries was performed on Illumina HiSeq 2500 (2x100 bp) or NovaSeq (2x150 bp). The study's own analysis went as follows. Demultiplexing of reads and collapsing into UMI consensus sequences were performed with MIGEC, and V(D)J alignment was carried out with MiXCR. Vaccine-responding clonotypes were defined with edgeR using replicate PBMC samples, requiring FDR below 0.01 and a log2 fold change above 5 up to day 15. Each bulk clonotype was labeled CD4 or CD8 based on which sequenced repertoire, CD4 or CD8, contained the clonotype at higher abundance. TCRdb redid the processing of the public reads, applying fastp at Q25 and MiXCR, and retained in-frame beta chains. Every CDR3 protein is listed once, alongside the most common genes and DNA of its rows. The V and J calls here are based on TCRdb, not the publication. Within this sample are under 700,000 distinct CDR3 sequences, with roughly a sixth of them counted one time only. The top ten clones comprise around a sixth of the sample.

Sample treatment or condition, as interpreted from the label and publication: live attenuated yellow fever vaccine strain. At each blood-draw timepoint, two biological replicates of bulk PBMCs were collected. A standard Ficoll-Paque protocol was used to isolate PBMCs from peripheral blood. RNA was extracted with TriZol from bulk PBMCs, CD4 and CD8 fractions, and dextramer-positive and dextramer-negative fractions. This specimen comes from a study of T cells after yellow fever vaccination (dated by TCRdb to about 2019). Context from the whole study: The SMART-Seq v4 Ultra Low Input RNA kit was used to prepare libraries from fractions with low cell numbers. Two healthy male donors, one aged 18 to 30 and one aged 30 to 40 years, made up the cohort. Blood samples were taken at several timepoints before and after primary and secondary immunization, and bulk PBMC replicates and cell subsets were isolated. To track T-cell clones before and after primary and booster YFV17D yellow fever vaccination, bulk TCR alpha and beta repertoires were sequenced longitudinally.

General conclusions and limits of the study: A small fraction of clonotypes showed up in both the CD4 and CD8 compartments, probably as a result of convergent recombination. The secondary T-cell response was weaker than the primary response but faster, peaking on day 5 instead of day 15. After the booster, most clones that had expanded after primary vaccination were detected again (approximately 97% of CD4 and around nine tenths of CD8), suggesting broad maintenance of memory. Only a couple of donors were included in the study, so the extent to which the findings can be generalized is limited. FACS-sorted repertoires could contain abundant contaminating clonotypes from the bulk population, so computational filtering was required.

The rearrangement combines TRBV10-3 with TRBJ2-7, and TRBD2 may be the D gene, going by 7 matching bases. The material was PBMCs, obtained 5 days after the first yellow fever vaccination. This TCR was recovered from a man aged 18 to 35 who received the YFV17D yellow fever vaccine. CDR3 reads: CAISDGGAPYEQYF. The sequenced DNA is TGTGCCATCAGTGATGGGGGGGCCCCCTACGAGCAGTACTTC.